This T cell receptor beta chain comes out of a study of cytomegalovirus exposure and HLA in healthy donors. Study-level information: An earlier analysis identified approximately 120 million unique TCR beta sequences in 150 million to 200 million T cells. Overall study results and limits: In most subjects, TCR beta sequences reportedly gave accurate predictions of HLA-A and HLA-B alleles. A later analysis by the authors found several of the most significant clusters apparently linked to common viral pathogens.

CDR3 length equals 12 residues. CDR1 and CDR2 (germline): MGHRA, YSYEKL. As for this clone: The antigen is not known. A read error may produce the germline difference seen at one junction end.

With 60 Vbeta and 13 Jbeta primers, the PCR was carried out. Repertoires were generated with immunoSEQ multiplex PCR, while TCRdb's copy carries only in-frame clones and drops some. The sample yields about 130,000 clones, around 78% seen once. This TCR derives from a young man in good health and CMV-seropositive. Sample: PBMCs. This chain links TRBV4-1 with TRBJ2-7, with 9 bases that match TRBD1. CDR3 sequence reads: CASSQAGRDRVF. In DNA form, the CDR3 reads TGCGCCAGCAGCCAAGCCGGCCGGGACAGGGTCTTC.